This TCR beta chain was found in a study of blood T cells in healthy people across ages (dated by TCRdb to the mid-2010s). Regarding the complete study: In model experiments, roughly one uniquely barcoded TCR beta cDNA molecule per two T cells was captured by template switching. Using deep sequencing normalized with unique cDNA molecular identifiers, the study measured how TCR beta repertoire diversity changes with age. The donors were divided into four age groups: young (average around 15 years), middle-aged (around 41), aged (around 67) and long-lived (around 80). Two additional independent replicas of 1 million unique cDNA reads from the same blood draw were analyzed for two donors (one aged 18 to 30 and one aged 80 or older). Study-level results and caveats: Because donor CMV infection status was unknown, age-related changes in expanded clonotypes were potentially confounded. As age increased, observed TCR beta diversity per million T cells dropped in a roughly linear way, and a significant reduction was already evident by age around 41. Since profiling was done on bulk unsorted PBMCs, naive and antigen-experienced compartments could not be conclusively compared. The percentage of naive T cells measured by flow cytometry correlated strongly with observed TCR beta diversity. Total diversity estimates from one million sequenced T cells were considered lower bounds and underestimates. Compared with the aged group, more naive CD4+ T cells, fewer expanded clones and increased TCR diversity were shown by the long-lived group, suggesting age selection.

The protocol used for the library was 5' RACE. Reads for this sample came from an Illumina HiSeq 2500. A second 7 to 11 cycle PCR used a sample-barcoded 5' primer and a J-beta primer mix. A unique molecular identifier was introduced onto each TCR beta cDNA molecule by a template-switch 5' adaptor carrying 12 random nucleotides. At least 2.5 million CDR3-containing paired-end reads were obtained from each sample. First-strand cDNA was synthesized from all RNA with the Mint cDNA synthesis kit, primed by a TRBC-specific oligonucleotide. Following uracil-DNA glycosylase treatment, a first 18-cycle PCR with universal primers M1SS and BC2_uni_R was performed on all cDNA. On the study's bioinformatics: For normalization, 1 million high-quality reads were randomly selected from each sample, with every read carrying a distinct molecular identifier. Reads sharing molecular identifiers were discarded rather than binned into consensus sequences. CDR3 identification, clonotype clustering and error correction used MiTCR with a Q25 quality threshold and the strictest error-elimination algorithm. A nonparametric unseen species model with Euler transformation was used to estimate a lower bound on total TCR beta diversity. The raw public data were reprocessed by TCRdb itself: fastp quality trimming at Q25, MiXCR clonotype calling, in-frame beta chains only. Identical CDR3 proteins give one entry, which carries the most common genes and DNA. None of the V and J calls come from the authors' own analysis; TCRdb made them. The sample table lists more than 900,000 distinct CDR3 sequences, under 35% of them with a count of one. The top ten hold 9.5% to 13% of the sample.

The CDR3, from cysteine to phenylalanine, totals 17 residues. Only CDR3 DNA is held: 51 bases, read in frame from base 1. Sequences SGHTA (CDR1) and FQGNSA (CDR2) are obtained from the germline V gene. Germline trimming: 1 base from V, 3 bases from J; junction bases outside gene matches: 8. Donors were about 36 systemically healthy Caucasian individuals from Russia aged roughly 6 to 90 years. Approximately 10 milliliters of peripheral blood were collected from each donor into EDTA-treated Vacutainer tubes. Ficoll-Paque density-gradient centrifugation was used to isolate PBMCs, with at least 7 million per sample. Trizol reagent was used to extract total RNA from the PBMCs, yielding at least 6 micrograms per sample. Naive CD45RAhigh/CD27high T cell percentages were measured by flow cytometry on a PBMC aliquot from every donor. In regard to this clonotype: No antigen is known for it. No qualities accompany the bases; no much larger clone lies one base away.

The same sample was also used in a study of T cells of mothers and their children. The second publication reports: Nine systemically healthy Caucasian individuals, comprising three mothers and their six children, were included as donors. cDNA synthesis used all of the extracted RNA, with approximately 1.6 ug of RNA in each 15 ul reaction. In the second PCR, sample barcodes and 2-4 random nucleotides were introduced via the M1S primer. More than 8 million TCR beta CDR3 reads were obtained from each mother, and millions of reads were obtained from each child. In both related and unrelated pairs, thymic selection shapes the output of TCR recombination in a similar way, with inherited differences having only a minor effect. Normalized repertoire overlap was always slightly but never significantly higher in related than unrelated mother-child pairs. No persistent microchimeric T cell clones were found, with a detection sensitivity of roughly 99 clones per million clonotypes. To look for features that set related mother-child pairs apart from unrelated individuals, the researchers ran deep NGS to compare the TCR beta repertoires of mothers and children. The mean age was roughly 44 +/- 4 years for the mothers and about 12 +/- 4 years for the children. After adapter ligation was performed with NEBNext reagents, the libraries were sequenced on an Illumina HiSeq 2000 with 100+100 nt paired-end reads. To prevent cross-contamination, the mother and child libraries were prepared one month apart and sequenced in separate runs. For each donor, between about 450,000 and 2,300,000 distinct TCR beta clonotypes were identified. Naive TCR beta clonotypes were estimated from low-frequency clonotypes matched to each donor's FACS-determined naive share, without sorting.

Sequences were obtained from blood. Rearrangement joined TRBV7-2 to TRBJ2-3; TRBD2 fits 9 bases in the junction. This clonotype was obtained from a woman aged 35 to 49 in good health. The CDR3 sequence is CASSLGILAGRTDTQYF. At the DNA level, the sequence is TGTGCCAGCAGCTTAGGGATCCTAGCGGGGAGAACAGATACGCAGTATTTT.